Below are 18 T cell receptor beta chains sequenced from a single sample in a study of T cell repertoires in cytomegalovirus infection. For these TCRs, the target antigens are not known. Using its own MiXCR run on the reads, TCRdb lists one record per CDR3 protein. The sample includes hundreds of thousands of distinct CDR3 sequences, about 31% of them seen just once. The source material was cultured CD8+ T cells from PBMCs, sampled from culture after CMV antigen stimulation. Receptors originate from a human donor in good health (CMV status not recorded). Some clones in this sample may be carry-over from other donors' samples.

The sample holds one count of this clonotype. The V call is TRBV29-1, the J call TRBJ1-2; TRBD1 aligns across 9 bases. Germline values: CDR1 SQVTM, CDR2 ANQGSEA. V trimming: 6 bases; J trimming: 3 bases; junction bases outside the gene matches: 5. The CDR3 contains 13 residues. The chain's CDR3 is CSVKTGGDYGYTF. The CDR3, as DNA: TGCAGCGTCAAAACAGGGGGCGACTATGGCTACACCTTC.

The table lists this clonotype with a few counts. V is TRBV27 and J is TRBJ2-7; a possible D gene is TRBD1 (6 bases). CDR1 is MNHEY and CDR2 is SMNVEV in the germline V gene (reference sequence). The CDR3 length is 14 residues. Trimming removed 3 bases from V and 4 bases from J, with 13 bases in between. Here the CDR3 DNA reads TGTGCCAGCAGTTTCACTCCCCAGGGGTACGAGCAGTACTTC. Translation gives CASSFTPQGYEQYF.

This clonotype occurred many times. The rearrangement joins TRBV7-8 to TRBJ2-7, with 12 nucleotides matching TRBD1. V dropped 0 bases and J dropped 5; count of bases not matched to a gene: 5. The length of the CDR3 is 16 residues. Germline V gives CDR1 SGHVS, CDR2 FQNEAQ. CDR3 region: CASSLAPGQGAHEQYV. CDR3 bases: TGTGCCAGCAGCTTAGCCCCGGGACAGGGGGCACACGAGCAGTACGTC.

The CDR3 coding sequence is TGTGCCAGCAGTTACGAGCGAGGCACAGATACGCAGTATTTT. This codes for CASSYERGTDTQYF. The V gene is TRBV6-6, the J gene TRBJ2-3, with unresolved D. The CDR3 consists of 14 residues. From germline, CDR1 is MNHNY and CDR2 SVGAGI (reference sequence). Trimming left V 2 bases short and J 1 base short, with 7 bases between.

The sample holds a few counts of this clonotype. This sequence joins TRBV7-9 and TRBJ1-2; 8 nucleotides agree with TRBD1. This CDR3 is built from 12 residues. CDR1 is SEHNR and CDR2 is FQNEAQ in the germline V gene (reference sequence). With V trimmed by 4 bases and J by 8 bases, 3 bases remained unmatched. In DNA form, the CDR3 reads TGTGCCAGCAGCTCACAGGGGGGCGGCTACACCTTC. It specifies CASSSQGGGYTF.

The V gene is TRBV13, the J gene TRBJ2-7, with 9 bases fitting TRBD2. CDR3 size: 14 residues. The junction had 1 base not matched to a gene; V was cut back by 0 bases and J by 4 bases. Germline V CDR1 and CDR2: PRHDT, FYEKMQ (reference sequence). The CDR3 nucleotides read TGTGCCAGCAGCTTAGGGACTAGCGGTTACGAGCAGTACGTC. Translating gives CASSLGTSGYEQYV.

This clonotype was detected only a few times. V is TRBV5-4 and J is TRBJ2-7; D may be TRBD2 (6 bases). Germline CDR1 SGHNT, CDR2 YYREEE (reference sequence). This CDR3 is 14 amino acids long. V was clipped by 0 bases and J by 4 bases, with 11 bases between them. CDR3 sequence reads: CASSLAGDLYEQYV. In DNA, the CDR3 is TGTGCCAGCAGCTTGGCGGGGGACCTATACGAGCAGTACGTC.

The chain couples TRBV19 to TRBJ1-1, with D unresolved. The germline gives CDR1 LNHDA, CDR2 SQIVND (reference sequence). V lost 5 bases and J lost 5, with 18 bases in between. The CDR3 is 15 residues long. CDR3 DNA sequence: TGTGCCAGTAGTCCCCGCGGGAGGGCAGAAACTGAAGCTTTCTTT. Its protein is CASSPRGRAETEAFF.

This chain links TRBV6-1 with TRBJ1-5; 7 positions agree with TRBD1. CDR3 length: 14 residues. The germline gives CDR1 MNHNS, CDR2 SASEGT. V lost 4 bases, J lost 6 bases, and 6 bases stayed unmatched. CDR3 residues: CASSGVTGVQPQHF. CDR3 DNA sequence: TGTGCCAGCAGTGGGGTTACAGGGGTTCAGCCCCAGCATTTT.

This clonotype was observed a handful of times. This chain uses TRBV6-5 with TRBJ2-7; no clear D. V lost 10 bases, J lost 6 bases, and 13 bases lay in between. CDR3 size: 11 residues. CDR1 MNHEY and CDR2 SVGAGI come from the germline V gene. CDR3 in DNA: TGTGCCACCAAAGGAGTAACCGAGCAGTACTTC. The encoded protein is CATKGVTEQYF.

The chain couples TRBV18 to TRBJ1-3; no clear D. The V gene lost 2 bases and the J gene lost 7 bases, with 12 bases spanning the gap. The V gene's germline CDR1 is KGHSH and CDR2 LQKENI. CDR3 size: 14 residues. The CDR3: CASSPEAFGNTIYF. The CDR3 nucleotides are TGTGCCAGCTCACCAGAAGCGTTCGGGAACACCATATATTTT.

With respect to this clonotype: The junction departs from germline at one end; a sequencing error may be responsible. J is TRBJ2-3 and V is TRBV7-2, with 12 bases lining up with TRBD1. CDR1 SGHTA and CDR2 FQGNSA come from the germline V gene. The CDR3 totals 16 residues. The CDR3 protein is CVSSHRDRGPTDTQYF. CDR3 DNA: TGTGTCAGCAGCCATAGGGACAGGGGGCCCACAGATACCCAGTATTTT.

This rearrangement joins TRBV7-6 to TRBJ1-6; no clear D. Trimming stripped 4 bases from V and 7 bases from J, with 14 bases between. CDR3 length equals 15 residues. The germline V gene has CDR1 SGHVS and CDR2 FNYEAQ. The DNA for the CDR3 is TGTGCCAGCAGCTGGACCGGAGGGTTAAATTCACCCCTCCACTTT. This sequence encodes CASSWTGGLNSPLHF.

The gene calls are TRBV6-1 and TRBJ2-7; 8 bases fit TRBD2. This CDR3 spans 14 amino acids. The V gene end was trimmed by 4 bases and the J gene end by 0 bases; junction bases not matched to a gene: 2. CDR1 and CDR2 (germline): MNHNS, SASEGT. The chain's CDR3 is CASSVGGASYEQYV. The CDR3, as DNA: TGTGCCAGCAGTGTCGGGGGGGCCTCCTACGAGCAGTACGTC.

A few counts support this clonotype. The chain uses TRBV18 and TRBJ2-3; the D call may be TRBD1 or TRBD2 (5 bases each). This CDR3 region has 12 residues. V dropped 6 bases and J dropped 9 bases, with 13 bases sitting between them. Germline assignment: CDR1 KGHSH and CDR2 LQKENI. CDR3: CASSRDPGTQYF. The CDR3 coding sequence is TGTGCCAGCTCCCGGGACCCCGGAACGCAGTATTTT. The full variable domain, with the rest looked up from reference TRBV18 and TRBJ2-3, is NAGVMQNPRHLVRRRGQEARLRCSPMKGHSHVYWYRQLPEEGLKFMVYLQKENIIDESGMPKERFSAEFPKEGPSILRIQQVVRGDSAAYFCASSRDPGTQYFGPGTRLTVL.

The genes are TRBV2 and TRBJ2-1; tentatively, D is TRBD1 or TRBD2 (6 bases each). Trimming left V 11 bases short and J 6 bases short, with 17 bases between. CDR3 length: 13 residues. Germline V gives CDR1 SNHLY, CDR2 FYNNEI. CDR3 amino acids: CASWGAPVNEQFF. DNA for the CDR3: TGTGCCTCCTGGGGGGCCCCAGTCAATGAGCAGTTCTTC.

The chain is built from TRBV6-5 and TRBJ2-2, with 8 bases matching TRBD1. CDR1 and CDR2 from the germline V gene are MNHEY and SVGAGI. Trimming at V came to 0 bases and at J to 4 bases, leaving 1 base not matched to a gene. The CDR3 spans 15 residues. Here the CDR3 reads CASSYSGQGTGELFF. The CDR3 nucleotides read TGTGCCAGCAGTTACTCAGGACAGGGCACCGGGGAGCTGTTTTTT.

This clonotype has only a few counts. The rearrangement uses TRBV7-8 and TRBJ1-2; a possible D gene is TRBD1 (5 bases). The germline V and J ends were trimmed by 5 bases and 4 bases, with 17 bases remaining between them. The CDR3 covers 15 residues. CDR1 and CDR2 from the germline V gene are SGHVS and FQNEAQ. The CDR3 loop is CASSATHSQGYGYTF. CDR3 coding DNA: TGTGCCAGCAGCGCAACTCACTCCCAGGGCTATGGCTACACCTTC.